The next 6 T cell receptor beta chains were all read from a single sample in a study of early T cells in non-severe SARS-CoV-2 infection. TCRdb itself ran the 5' RACE reads through MiXCR, one entry per CDR3 protein. Among 65,000 to 95,000 distinct CDR3 sequences listed, 7.5% to 10% were seen once. The sequencing input was whole blood. All receptors come from an adult who was a healthcare worker with PCR-confirmed SARS-CoV-2 infection or an uninfected control (not recorded which).

The chain has TRBV19 and TRBJ1-4, with D unclear. Looked up from germline, CDR1 is LNHDA and CDR2 is SQIVND (reference sequence). Trimming removed 3 bases at V and 0 bases at J, with 14 bases between. The CDR3 is made up of 17 amino acids. The CDR3 DNA sequence: TGTGCCAGTAGTATTCCGCGCGCCTGGGCAACTAATGAAAAACTGTTTTTT. Protein sequence: CASSIPRAWATNEKLFF. The whole variable domain, filled in from reference TRBV19 and TRBJ1-4, reads DGGITQSPKYLFRKEGQNVTLSCEQNLNHDAMYWYRQDPGQGLRLIYYSQIVNDFQKGDIAEGYSVSREKKESFPLTVTSAQKNPTAFYLCASSIPRAWATNEKLFFGSGTQLSVL.

This clonotype showed up just a few times. V gene TRBV7-2 combines with J gene TRBJ2-1; D might be TRBD1 (5 bases). Trimming left V 5 bases short and J 5 bases short, with 19 bases between. The CDR3 sequence is 16 residues long. CDR1 SGHTA and CDR2 FQGNSA come from the germline V gene. The CDR3 DNA follows: TGTGCCAGCAGCACCGAAAGTGGGGCAGTCAACAATGAGCAGTTCTTC. The encoded protein is CASSTESGAVNNEQFF.

This chain connects TRBV28 to TRBJ1-2; no clear D gene. Looked up from germline, CDR1 is MDHEN and CDR2 is SYDVKM. The CDR3 spans 16 residues. V lost 1 base to trimming and J lost 4 bases, with 16 bases between them. This CDR3 is CASSLSSLLNIYGYTF. CDR3 bases: TGTGCCAGCAGTTTATCTTCCTTACTGAATATCTATGGCTACACCTTC.

Many counts were recorded for this clonotype. This chain links TRBV7-6 with TRBJ1-1; no reliable D call. V was clipped by 4 bases and J by 1 base, with 7 bases between them. Germline V gene lookup returns CDR1 SGHVS and CDR2 FNYEAQ. There are 13 residues in the CDR3. CDR3 amino acids: CASSSDTNTEAFF. DNA for the CDR3: TGTGCCAGCAGCTCCGACACGAACACTGAAGCTTTCTTT. Based on the CDR3 plus reference TRBV7-6 and TRBJ1-1, the full variable domain is GAGVSQSPRYKVTKRGQDVALRCDPISGHVSLYWYRQALGQGPEFLTYFNYEAQQDKSGLPNDRFSAERPEGSISTLTIQRTEQRDSAMYRCASSSDTNTEAFFGQGTRLTVV.

The chain carries TRBV6-1 and TRBJ1-4; 10 nucleotides align to TRBD1. The CDR3 consists of 16 residues. Trimming at V came to 7 bases and at J to 4 bases, leaving 9 bases not matched to a gene. Germline CDR1 is MNHNS and CDR2 is SASEGT. CDR3 sequence reads: CASIRGTGAYNEKLFF. CDR3 coding DNA: TGTGCCAGCATCCGTGGGACAGGGGCTTATAATGAAAAACTGTTTTTT.

This clonotype was detected many times. The chain is built from TRBV10-1 and TRBJ2-2; D tentatively reads TRBD1 or TRBD2 (5 bases each). CDR1 is WNHNN, CDR2 SYGVQD, per germline (reference sequence). Between the trimmed V and J ends, which lost 7 bases and 4 bases, there was a span of 10 bases. The CDR3 has 13 amino acids. The CDR3 is CASMGRTTGELFF. The CDR3 DNA reads TGCGCCAGCATGGGACGGACCACCGGGGAGCTGTTTTTT.